This TCR beta chain was sequenced in a study of memory CD4+ T cells and cytomegalovirus serostatus. The sort gate was single viable CD3+CD4+CD8-CD45RO+ cells for memory CD4+ T cells. CMV serostatus came from serum IgG against pp150, pp28, p38, p52. Profiling relied on immunoSEQ multiplex PCR, and the TCRdb table lists in-frame clones only, not all of them. The sample includes tens of thousands of clones, 82% of them seen just once. Specimen: memory CD4+ T cells from blood. The TCR sequence derives from an adult in good health and CMV-seronegative.

The CDR3 coding sequence is TGTGCCAGCAGCTGGGGTACCAAAAATTCACCCCTCCACTTT. The encoded protein is CASSWGTKNSPLHF. This sequence joins TRBV5-4 and TRBJ1-6; D gene uncertain. Trimming left V 3 bases short and J 7 bases short, with 11 bases between. Germline V gene data show CDR1 as SGHNT and CDR2 as YYREEE (reference sequence). The CDR3 spans 14 residues.